This entry lists 13 T cell receptor beta chains sequenced from one sample in a study of blood T cell repertoires in COVID-19. Sequencing used immunoSEQ multiplex PCR; TCRdb keeps in-frame clones, though not all of them. The data show some 330,000 clones, just over 85% seen once. Sequenced: PBMCs or T cells enriched from blood (not recorded which). These receptors were obtained from a man aged 30-40 years who had recovered from COVID-19.

This rearrangement joins TRBV2 to TRBJ1-2, with 10 nucleotides matching TRBD1. This CDR3 has 15 residues. CDR1 and CDR2 from the germline V gene are SNHLY and FYNNEI. Trimming removed 8 bases from V and 3 bases from J; junction bases left unmatched: 9. CDR3 bases: TGTGCCAGCCCCGGACAGGGGGACTCCTACTATGGCTACACCTTC. Its protein product is CASPGQGDSYYGYTF.

The genes are TRBV7-9 and TRBJ1-2; TRBD1 agrees at 7 bases. Germline V CDR1 and CDR2: SEHNR, FQNEAQ (reference sequence). With V trimmed by 5 bases and J by 1 base, 16 bases remained unmatched. The CDR3 has 18 residues. This chain's CDR3 is CASSRGGRGALYNYGYTF. The CDR3 DNA reads as TGTGCCAGCAGCCGAGGCGGCAGGGGGGCCTTGTATAACTATGGCTACACCTTC.

The chain has TRBV30 and TRBJ1-5; possible D gene TRBD1, 6 bases. Germline values: CDR1 GTSNPN, CDR2 SVGIG (reference sequence). Trimming left V 5 bases short and J 0 bases short, with 11 bases between. The CDR3 is 14 residues long. CDR3 loop: CAWRGQLSNQPQHF. For the CDR3, the DNA is TGTGCCTGGCGAGGACAGCTTAGCAATCAGCCCCAGCATTTT.

The chain employs TRBV4-2 and TRBJ2-2; TRBD2 is a possible D gene (5 bases). This CDR3 contains 15 residues. The V end was cut by 1 base, the J end by 4 bases, with 10 bases between. The germline V gene encodes CDR1 LGHNA and CDR2 YNFKEQ. CDR3 nucleotide sequence: TGTGCCAGCAGCCAAGGAGAGGACTCCACCGGGGAGCTGTTTTTT. Translation gives CASSQGEDSTGELFF.

This rearrangement joins TRBV30 to TRBJ1-6, with 8 positions matching TRBD1. The CDR3 is made up of 17 amino acids. J gave up 0 bases and V 3 bases, and 7 bases lay outside the gene matches. The germline V gene encodes CDR1 GTSNPN and CDR2 SVGIG (reference sequence). The CDR3 reads CAWRGQGLSSYNSPLHF. The DNA for the CDR3 is TGTGCCTGGAGAGGACAGGGACTAAGCTCCTATAATTCACCCCTCCACTTT.

The chain recombines TRBV19 with TRBJ1-5, with a possible D match to TRBD1 (6 bases). The V end lost 4 bases, the J end lost 0 bases, and 13 bases lay between the germline ends. Germline V gene data show CDR1 as LNHDA and CDR2 as SQIVND (reference sequence). The CDR3 length is 16 residues. CDR3 loop: CASSTTGTFSNQPQHF. The DNA of the CDR3 is TGTGCCAGTAGTACCACTGGGACATTTAGCAATCAGCCCCAGCATTTT.

J is TRBJ1-5 and V is TRBV30; 8 nucleotides align to TRBD1. V lost 2 bases and J lost 5; bases outside the gene matches: 5. Germline V gene sequence: CDR1 GTSNPN, CDR2 SVGIG (reference sequence). The CDR3 extends over 14 amino acids. The CDR3 DNA is TGTGCCTGGAGTCGATTGACAGGGGATCAGCCCCAGCATTTT. Residues: CAWSRLTGDQPQHF.

The CDR3 here is CASTSDGIPYEQYF. CDR3 nucleotide sequence: TGTGCCAGCACCTCGGACGGGATTCCCTACGAGCAGTACTTC. The rearrangement uses TRBV6-5 and TRBJ2-7, with a tentative D call TRBD2 (5 bases). Trimming pared 7 bases from V and 2 bases from J, leaving 15 bases between. This CDR3 has 14 residues. Germline CDR1 MNHEY, CDR2 SVGAGI.

V usage is TRBV7-9 and J usage is TRBJ1-1, with 10 nucleotides matching TRBD1. Germline lookup yields CDR1 SEHNR and CDR2 FQNEAQ (reference sequence). The CDR3 has 14 amino acids. V lost 3 bases, J lost 4 bases, and 2 bases stayed unmatched. In nucleotides, the CDR3 is TGTGCCAGCAGCTTCGGGACAGGGGTCACTGAAGCTTTCTTT. It codes for CASSFGTGVTEAFF.

This clone was recorded a few times. V and J are TRBV28 and TRBJ2-2, with 10 positions matching TRBD1. V shed 4 bases, J shed 6 bases, and the junction held 5 bases outside the gene matches. The germline CDR1 and CDR2 sequences are MDHEN and SYDVKM. This CDR3 has 15 residues. The CDR3 is CASSYGTGEPGELFF. The CDR3, as DNA: TGTGCCAGCAGTTACGGGACAGGGGAACCCGGGGAGCTGTTTTTT. The full variable domain, with the rest looked up from reference TRBV28 and TRBJ2-2, is DVKVTQSSRYLVKRTGEKVFLECVQDMDHENMFWYRQDPGLGLRLIYFSYDVKMKEKGDIPEGYSVSREKKERFSLILESASTNQTSMYLCASSYGTGEPGELFFGEGSRLTVL.

As regards this clone: At one of its ends the junction is not consistent with the germline gene, which may arise from a read error. The chain combines TRBV25-1 with TRBJ2-1; TRBD2 might be the D (5 bases). Germline CDR1 is MGHDK and CDR2 is SYGVNS. This CDR3 spans 11 amino acids. The CDR3 reads CASSDPLARIF. CDR3 coding DNA: TGTGCCAGCAGTGACCCTCTAGCCAGGATCTTC.

This clone was observed a few times. The chain recombines TRBV5-1 with TRBJ2-7, with D possibly being TRBD1 (5 bases). The CDR3 extends over 17 amino acids. V shed 0 bases and J shed 0 bases, with 16 bases lying between them. The germline V gene encodes CDR1 SGHRS and CDR2 YFSETQ. The CDR3 DNA sequence: TGCGCCAGCAGCTTGGCCCCCCAGGGTCCTAGCTCCTACGAGCAGTACTTC. Residues: CASSLAPQGPSSYEQYF. The full variable domain, rest sourced from reference TRBV5-1 and TRBJ2-7, is KAGVTQTPRYLIKTRGQQVTLSCSPISGHRSVSWYQQTPGQGLQFLFEYFSETQRNKGNFPGRFSGRQFSNSRSEMNVSTLELGDSALYLCASSLAPQGPSSYEQYFGPGTRLTVT.

In this sample, this clone turned up once. The J gene is TRBJ2-7, the V gene TRBV4-1; no clear D. V lost 4 bases and J lost 0, with 4 bases in between. CDR3 size: 12 residues. Germline V gene lookup returns CDR1 MGHRA and CDR2 YSYEKL. CDR3 protein: CASSRNSYEQYF. CDR3 DNA: TGCGCCAGCAGCCGTAACTCCTACGAGCAGTACTTC.